The clone carrying this TCR beta chain was seen a single time. The data derive from a study of blood T cell repertoires in COVID-19. CDR1 is LNHDA and CDR2 is SQIVND in the germline V gene (reference sequence). V was trimmed by 1 base and J by 9 bases, leaving 10 bases between them. CDR3 length equals 13 residues. The method was immunoSEQ multiplex PCR; TCRdb's version includes in-frame clones alone and lacks a portion of them. Of more than 200,000 clones listed, about nine tenths were seen once; the top ten hold around 0.7%. The sample comprised peripheral blood. The sequence derives from a man in his forties or fifties with acute or convalescent COVID-19. The chain is built from TRBV19 and TRBJ1-5; D may be TRBD1 (5 bases). The CDR3 DNA follows: TGTGCCAGTAGTATAGGGCAGGGTGGGCCCCAGCATTTT. Its protein product is CASSIGQGGPQHF.